What follows are 18 T cell receptor beta chains derived from one specimen sequenced in a study of blood T cells in healthy people across ages. The use of a sample-barcoded 5' primer and a J-beta primer mix characterized a second PCR of 7 to 11 cycles. TCRdb used MiXCR to reprocess the 5' RACE reads, holding one entry per CDR3 protein. The table lists around 1.5 million distinct CDR3 sequences, about 43% of them singletons, with 7.9% in the top ten. The sample consisted of blood. The receptors originated from a woman aged 18 to 35 in good health.

V and J are TRBV20-1 and TRBJ1-5, with 8 bases aligning to TRBD1. The CDR3 totals 15 residues. Per germline, CDR1 DFQATT and CDR2 SNEGSKA (reference sequence). V lost 4 bases and J lost 7; bases outside the gene matches: 12. CDR3 sequence: CSAKVSGQVAQPQHF. For the CDR3, the DNA is TGCAGTGCTAAGGTTTCGGGACAGGTCGCACAGCCCCAGCATTTT.

This CDR3 reads CASSQVSRDEQYF. DNA of the CDR3: TGTGCCAGCAGCCAAGTTAGTAGGGACGAGCAGTACTTC. The chain carries TRBV3-1 and TRBJ2-4; D gene unclear. The DNA end is more similar to TRBJ2-7, so the J call may be wrong. Germline values: CDR1 LGHDT, CDR2 YNNKEL (reference sequence). This CDR3 contains 13 residues.

The chain carries TRBV28 and TRBJ2-2; D may be TRBD2 (7 bases). There are 15 residues in the CDR3. Per the germline V gene, CDR1 is MDHEN and CDR2 is SYDVKM. The V and J ends lost 7 bases and 1 base respectively, with 13 bases between them. The CDR3 DNA sequence: TGTGCCAGCATTCCCGGGGGGCTGAACACCGGGGAGCTGTTTTTT. Translation: CASIPGGLNTGELFF. Full variable domain (rest looked up from reference TRBV28 and TRBJ2-2): DVKVTQSSRYLVKRTGEKVFLECVQDMDHENMFWYRQDPGLGLRLIYFSYDVKMKEKGDIPEGYSVSREKKERFSLILESASTNQTSMYLCASIPGGLNTGELFFGEGSRLTVL.

This clonotype came up a few times. The rearrangement links TRBV28 to TRBJ1-2; TRBD1 aligns across 7 bases. The V segment lost 8 bases and the J segment 4 bases; nucleotides outside the gene matches: 7. This CDR3 is built from 13 residues. Per germline, CDR1 MDHEN and CDR2 SYDVKM. The CDR3 sequence is CASRTGEGYGYTF. As DNA, the CDR3 is TGTGCCAGCCGGACAGGAGAGGGCTATGGCTACACCTTC.

The rearrangement uses TRBV29-1 and TRBJ2-1; 9 bases match TRBD2. The end of the DNA is better explained by TRBJ2-7, so the J call may be wrong. Germline CDR1 reads SQVTM; CDR2 reads ANQGSEA. The CDR3 covers 16 residues. The CDR3 bases are TGCAGCGTCCGAATAGGCCTAGCGGGAAACTACAATGAGCAGTACTTC. Protein product: CSVRIGLAGNYNEQYF.

This clonotype was found a few times. The chain is built from TRBV6-5 and TRBJ2-7; D is unclear. The CDR3 covers 15 residues. Germline values: CDR1 MNHEY, CDR2 SVGAGI. Trimming left V 0 bases short and J 1 base short, with 10 bases between. Here the CDR3 reads CASSYSNQLSYEQYF. CDR3 in DNA: TGTGCCAGCAGTTACTCGAACCAGCTGTCCTACGAGCAGTACTTC.

The chain combines TRBV6-5 with TRBJ2-7; D possibly uses TRBD1 or TRBD2 (6 bases each). Trimming left V 6 bases short and J 6 bases short, with 18 bases between. The CDR3 is 14 residues long. The germline V gene has CDR1 MNHEY and CDR2 SVGAGI. The CDR3 DNA reads TGTGCCAGCAGGACTAGAGTAGGGGGGCTCGAGCAGTACTTC. It yields the protein CASRTRVGGLEQYF.

V and J are TRBV20-1 and TRBJ1-2; 7 positions match TRBD1. Germline V lookup: CDR1 DFQATT, CDR2 SNEGSKA (reference sequence). V dropped 5 bases and J dropped 3; count of bases not matched to a gene: 6. The CDR3 has 13 residues. CDR3 nucleotide sequence: TGCAGTGCTCCTCTAGACAGGGACTATGGCTACACCTTC. Protein sequence: CSAPLDRDYGYTF.

This clonotype has a count of ten or more. This chain uses TRBV4-2 with TRBJ2-7, with 8 bases that match TRBD1. CDR1 is LGHNA, CDR2 YNFKEQ, per germline. The CDR3 length is 20 residues. V lost 5 bases to trimming and J lost 3 bases; unmatched junction nucleotides: 24. The DNA for the CDR3 is TGTGCCAGCAGCACAGGGGAGTTTCCAGGGGGACGCAGGGGGCACTACGAGCAGTACTTC. The encoded protein is CASSTGEFPGGRRGHYEQYF.

This clonotype was found a few times. The chain carries TRBV7-8 and TRBJ2-1, with TRBD2 matching 9 bases. The CDR3 is 16 amino acids. The germline gives CDR1 SGHVS, CDR2 FQNEAQ. The V gene end was trimmed by 5 bases and the J gene end by 2 bases; junction bases not matched to a gene: 7. The CDR3: CASSPKTSGTYNEQFF. The CDR3 DNA is TGTGCCAGCAGCCCTAAGACTAGCGGAACCTACAATGAGCAGTTCTTC. Together with reference TRBV7-8 and TRBJ2-1, the CDR3 gives the full variable domain: GAGVSQSPRYKVAKRGQDVALRCDPISGHVSLFWYQQALGQGPEFLTYFQNEAQLDKSGLPSDRFFAERPEGSVSTLKIQRTQQEDSAVYLCASSPKTSGTYNEQFFGPGTRLTVL.

V gene TRBV2 combines with J gene TRBJ1-5; D is ambiguous. Trimming removed 4 bases at V and 7 bases at J, with 14 bases between. Germline V gene sequence: CDR1 SNHLY, CDR2 FYNNEI. The CDR3 has 14 residues. The CDR3 DNA sequence: TGTGCCAGCAGTGGACTCGGGTTGGGGCAGCCCCAGCATTTT. Protein product: CASSGLGLGQPQHF.

This clonotype occurred a few times. This sequence joins TRBV13 and TRBJ2-7; D may be TRBD2 (5 bases). The CDR3 has 15 amino acids. The germline gives CDR1 PRHDT, CDR2 FYEKMQ (reference sequence). V was pared by 4 bases and J by 3 bases, with 16 bases between. CDR3 DNA: TGTGCCAGCAGCTCCACACGGACTGGCTACTACGAGCAGTACTTC. It encodes CASSSTRTGYYEQYF.

This clonotype was counted between two and nine times. V gene TRBV7-9 combines with J gene TRBJ2-7; 10 nucleotides line up with TRBD1. This CDR3 comprises 15 residues. Germline CDR1 SEHNR, CDR2 FQNEAQ (reference sequence). The junction had 4 bases not matched to a gene; V was cut back by 0 bases and J by 5 bases. The CDR3 sequence: CASSLARQGAHEQYF. CDR3 coding DNA: TGTGCCAGCAGCTTAGCCCGACAGGGGGCCCACGAGCAGTACTTC.

The chain employs TRBV18 and TRBJ2-1, with a possible D match to TRBD1 (5 bases). Trimming took 3 bases from V and 8 from J, leaving 17 bases between them. The CDR3 consists of 15 residues. CDR1 and CDR2 from the germline V gene are KGHSH and LQKENI. CDR3 DNA sequence: TGTGCCAGCTCACCGGGGCAGGTTACGATATATGAGCAGTTCTTC. Translating it yields CASSPGQVTIYEQFF. Using reference TRBV18 and TRBJ2-1 for the parts outside the CDR3, the full variable domain is NAGVMQNPRHLVRRRGQEARLRCSPMKGHSHVYWYRQLPEEGLKFMVYLQKENIIDESGMPKERFSAEFPKEGPSILRIQQVVRGDSAAYFCASSPGQVTIYEQFFGPGTRLTVL.

This clonotype was observed once. The chain combines TRBV10-1 with TRBJ2-1; 7 nucleotides match TRBD2. Germline V gene data show CDR1 as WNHNN and CDR2 as SYGVQD (reference sequence). The CDR3 loop spans 16 amino acids. The trim removed 1 base at V and 3 bases at J, leaving 6 bases unmatched. The CDR3 sequence is CASSELRASGYNEQFF. CDR3 bases: TGCGCCAGCAGTGAGTTAAGGGCTAGCGGCTACAATGAGCAGTTCTTC.

The sample holds a few counts of this clonotype. V is TRBV29-1 and J is TRBJ1-5; 7 positions agree with TRBD1. V lost 7 bases, J lost 1 base, and 10 bases stayed unmatched. The CDR3 totals 15 residues. CDR1 is SQVTM, CDR2 ANQGSEA, per germline. Here the CDR3 reads CSARDRDGSNQPQHF. The CDR3 DNA follows: TGCAGCGCCCGAGACAGGGACGGGAGCAATCAGCCCCAGCATTTT. The variable domain in full, with the rest retrieved from reference TRBV29-1 and TRBJ1-5, is SAVISQKPSRDICQRGTSLTIQCQVDSQVTMMFWYRQQPGQSLTLIATANQGSEATYESGFVIDKFPISRPNLTFSTLTVSNMSPEDSSIYLCSARDRDGSNQPQHFGDGTRLSIL.

This chain links TRBV12-5 with TRBJ2-1, with D perhaps matching TRBD1 or TRBD2 (5 bases each). Trimming cost V 2 bases and J 0 bases, with 14 bases left between them. The CDR3 runs to 17 residues. The germline gives CDR1 LGHNT, CDR2 FRNRAP. The CDR3 DNA reads as TGTGCTAGTGGTTTGCCGCGTGGGGGTGACTCCTACAATGAGCAGTTCTTC. This sequence encodes CASGLPRGGDSYNEQFF.

The sample holds many counts of this clonotype. The J gene is TRBJ2-3, the V gene TRBV11-2, with D perhaps matching TRBD1 (5 bases). This CDR3 region has 15 residues. V lost 1 base to trimming and J lost 6 bases, with 14 bases between them. Per germline, CDR1 SGHAT and CDR2 FQNNGV. CDR3: CASSLVGRASDTQYF. DNA for the CDR3: TGTGCCAGCAGCTTAGTCGGCAGGGCATCGGATACGCAGTATTTT.